The present entry profiles one T cell receptor (beta chain) with its context. Its recognized antigen is unknown. No base-level quality is on record; no much larger clone is a single base apart. This sample is drawn from a study of blood T cell repertoires in COVID-19 (dated by TCRdb to 2019 to 2021). With respect to the entire study: Samples from collaborators originated in the United States, Italy and Spain and spanned both the acute and convalescent phases of COVID-19. The material from the prospective study consisted of cDNA or gDNA derived from T cells, B-cell-depleted T cells, or PBMCs. Subjects who had been exposed to COVID-19, were actively infected with it, or had recovered from it provided the deeply sampled blood TCRbeta repertoires that made up the dataset. The repertoires were released in a freely available public database intended as a resource for research on the immune response to SARS-CoV-2. The samples were drawn from two sources: the first 160 participants of the ongoing ImmuneRACE study, and fewer than 1,500 subjects contributed by 6 global collaborators. Sample metadata almost always included a de-identified subject ID, COVID-19 status, age in years and sex. Where available, HLA class I and class II types were taken from metadata supplied by the sample provider and were not determined by assay-based typing.

General study outcomes and caveats: How much clinical and demographic metadata was included differed by source and by participant, and the metadata was provided uncurated.

Whole blood was collected in K2EDTA tubes by collaborating institutions according to the institutions' own protocols. For TCRbeta analysis, collaborators shipped samples as frozen whole blood, isolated PBMCs, or DNA extracted from either of those sample types. TCRbeta CDR3 regions were amplified from genomic DNA by means of the immunoSEQ Assay, a bias-controlled multiplex PCR. In the authors' own workflow: The number of nucleated cells in each sample was estimated by amplification of reference gene primers within the assay. Sequence reads were collapsed and filtered to measure the absolute abundance of every unique TCRbeta CDR3 rearrangement. Productive Simpson clonality was computed per sample as the square root of Simpson's diversity index over productive rearrangements. TCRdb retrieved this table from immuneACCESS and kept in-frame rearrangements only. Not all clones are present; in checked studies, unresolved V genes account for under half, and no reason is known for the remainder. V, J and clone size were drawn from that table, and D and trimming were deduced from the DNA. A total of about 220,000 clones appear in this sample, around four fifths of them only once. Clones ranked in the top ten supply 15% to 20% of the sample.

The CDR3 runs 19 residues from the cysteine to the phenylalanine. This entry keeps only the CDR3 DNA: 57 bases, framed from base 1. Unmatched junction bases come to 13, with V trimmed by 5 bases and J by 2 bases. Sequences MNHEY (CDR1) and SMNVEV (CDR2) are obtained from the germline V gene (reference sequence). The sequenced material came from peripheral blood. The chain employs TRBV27 and TRBJ1-5, with TRBD1 identical over 12 junction bases. This receptor was identified in a man in his thirties or forties with active or convalescent COVID-19. Here is the DNA: TGTGCCAGCAGTCCCGAAGGGACAGGGGGCGACATGGGCAATCAGCCCCAGCATTTT. This sequence encodes CASSPEGTGGDMGNQPQHF.